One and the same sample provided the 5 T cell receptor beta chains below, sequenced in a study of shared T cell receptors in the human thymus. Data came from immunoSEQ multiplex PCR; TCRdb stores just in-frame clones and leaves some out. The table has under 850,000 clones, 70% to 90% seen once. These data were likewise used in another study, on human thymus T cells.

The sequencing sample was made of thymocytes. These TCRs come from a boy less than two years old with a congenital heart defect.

DNA for the CDR3: TGCGCCAGCAGCCAGGTGGGGGGAGGCACTGAAGCTTTCTTT. Amino acid sequence: CASSQVGGGTEAFF. The gene calls are TRBV4-1 and TRBJ1-1; possible D gene TRBD1, 5 bases. V was clipped by 3 bases and J by 4 bases, with 12 bases between them. The CDR3 has 14 amino acids. Germline V gene data show CDR1 as MGHRA and CDR2 as YSYEKL.

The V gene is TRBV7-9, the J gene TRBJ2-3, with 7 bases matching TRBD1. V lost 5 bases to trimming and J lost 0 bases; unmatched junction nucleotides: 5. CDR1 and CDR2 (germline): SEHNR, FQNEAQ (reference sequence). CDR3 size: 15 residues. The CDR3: CASSPGQASTDTQYF. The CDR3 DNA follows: TGTGCCAGCAGCCCTGGACAGGCTAGCACAGATACGCAGTATTTT.

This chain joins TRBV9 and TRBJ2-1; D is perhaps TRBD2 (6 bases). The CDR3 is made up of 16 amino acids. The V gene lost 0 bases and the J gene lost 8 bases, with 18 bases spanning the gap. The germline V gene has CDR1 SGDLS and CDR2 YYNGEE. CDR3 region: CASSVASPGGYHEQFF. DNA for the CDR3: TGTGCCAGCAGCGTAGCATCCCCTGGAGGGTACCATGAGCAGTTCTTC.

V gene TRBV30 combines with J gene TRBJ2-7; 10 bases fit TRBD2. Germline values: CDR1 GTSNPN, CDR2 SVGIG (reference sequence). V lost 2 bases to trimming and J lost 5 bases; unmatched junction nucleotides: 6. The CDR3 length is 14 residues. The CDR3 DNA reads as TGTGCCTGGAGTCTACTAGCGGGGTCTGACGAGCAGTACTTC. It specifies CAWSLLAGSDEQYF.

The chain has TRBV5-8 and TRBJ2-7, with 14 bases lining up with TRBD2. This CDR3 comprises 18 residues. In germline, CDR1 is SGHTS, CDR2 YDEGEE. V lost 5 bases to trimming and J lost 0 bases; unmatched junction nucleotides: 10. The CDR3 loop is CASSVGTGTSGSSYEQYF. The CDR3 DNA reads TGTGCCAGCAGTGTCGGGACAGGGACTAGCGGGAGCTCCTACGAGCAGTACTTC.